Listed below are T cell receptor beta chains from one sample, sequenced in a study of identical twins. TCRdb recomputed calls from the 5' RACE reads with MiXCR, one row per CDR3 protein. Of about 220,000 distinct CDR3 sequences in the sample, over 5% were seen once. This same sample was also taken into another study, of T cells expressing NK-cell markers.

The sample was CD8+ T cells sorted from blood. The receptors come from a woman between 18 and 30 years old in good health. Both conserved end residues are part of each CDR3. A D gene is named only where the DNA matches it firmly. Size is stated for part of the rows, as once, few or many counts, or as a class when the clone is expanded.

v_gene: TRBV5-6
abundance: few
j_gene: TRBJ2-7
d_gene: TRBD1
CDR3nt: TGTGCCAGCAGCTCGGGACAGGGGCCCGAGCAGTACTTC
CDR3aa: CASSSGQGPEQYF

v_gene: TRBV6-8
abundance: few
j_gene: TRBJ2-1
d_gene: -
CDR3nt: TGTGCCAGCATAGTCCTAGAGAATGAGCAGTTCTTC
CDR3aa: CASIVLENEQFF

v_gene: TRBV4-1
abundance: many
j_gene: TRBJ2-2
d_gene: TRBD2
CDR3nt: TGCGCCAGCAGCCGGGAGGCGGGGGGCCGATCGAACACCGGGGAGCTGTTTTTT
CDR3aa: CASSREAGGRSNTGELFF

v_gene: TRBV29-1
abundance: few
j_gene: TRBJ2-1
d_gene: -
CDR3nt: TGCAGCGGAGACAGCTCCTACAATGAGCAGTTCTTC
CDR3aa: CSGDSSYNEQFF

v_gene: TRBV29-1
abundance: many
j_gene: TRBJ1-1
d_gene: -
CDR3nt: TGCAGCTTCAGGACGGCTAACACTGAAGCTTTCTTT
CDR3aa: CSFRTANTEAFF

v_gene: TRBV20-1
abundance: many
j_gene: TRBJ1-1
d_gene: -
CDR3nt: TGCAGTGCTAGAGATAATATGAACACTGAAGCTTTCTTT
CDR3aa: CSARDNMNTEAFF

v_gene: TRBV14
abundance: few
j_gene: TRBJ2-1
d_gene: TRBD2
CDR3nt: TGTGCCAGCAGCCAAGATCCTCCCTTGACTAGCGGGAGCCATGAGCAGTTCTTC
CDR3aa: CASSQDPPLTSGSHEQFF

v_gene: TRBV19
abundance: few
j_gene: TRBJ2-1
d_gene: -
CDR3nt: TGTGCCAGTAGTATATTTCCAAGGGATGAGCAGTTCTTC
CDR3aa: CASSIFPRDEQFF

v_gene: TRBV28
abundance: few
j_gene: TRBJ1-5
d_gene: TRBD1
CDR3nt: TGTGCCAGCAGTTTGTGGCCGGGACAGGGGGCTAATCAGCCCCAGCATTTT
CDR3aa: CASSLWPGQGANQPQHF

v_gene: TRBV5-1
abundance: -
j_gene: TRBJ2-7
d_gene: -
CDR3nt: TGCGCCAGCAGCTTCTCTCTCCAGGGACACTCCGAGCAGTACTTC
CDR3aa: CASSFSLQGHSEQYF

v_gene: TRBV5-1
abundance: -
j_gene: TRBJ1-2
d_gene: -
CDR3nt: TGCGCCAGCAGCCCGGAAGGGGCTTCTGGCTACACCTTC
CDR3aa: CASSPEGASGYTF

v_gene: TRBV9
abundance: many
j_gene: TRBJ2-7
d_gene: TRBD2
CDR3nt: TGTGCCAGCAGCGGTGGAGGGACTAGCGGGTACTCCTACGAGCAGTACTTC
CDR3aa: CASSGGGTSGYSYEQYF

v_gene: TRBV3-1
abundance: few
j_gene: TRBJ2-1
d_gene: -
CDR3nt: TGTGCCAGCAGCCAAGTCCCACTAGCCTACAATGAGCAGTTCTTC
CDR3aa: CASSQVPLAYNEQFF

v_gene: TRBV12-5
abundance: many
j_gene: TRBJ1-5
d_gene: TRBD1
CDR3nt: TGTGCTAGTGGAGTAAGACAGGGGTTAAGGAATCAGCCCCAGCATTTT
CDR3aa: CASGVRQGLRNQPQHF

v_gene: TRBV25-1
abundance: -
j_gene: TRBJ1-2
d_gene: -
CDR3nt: TGTGCCAGCAGTACCCATGGGGACGGCTACACCTTC
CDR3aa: CASSTHGDGYTF

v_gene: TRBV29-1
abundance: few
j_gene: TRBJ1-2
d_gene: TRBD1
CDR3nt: TGCAGCGATCCGGGACAGGGGGGGCATGGCTACACCTTC
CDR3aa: CSDPGQGGHGYTF

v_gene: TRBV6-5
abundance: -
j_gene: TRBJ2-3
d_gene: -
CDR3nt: TGTGCCAGCAGCCAAGGACCTCCTGCGCAGTATTTT
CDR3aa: CASSQGPPAQYF

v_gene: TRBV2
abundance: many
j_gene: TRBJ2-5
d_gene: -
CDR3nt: TGTGCCAGCATGGAGGAGGGGCGGTCTGGAGAGACCCAGTACTTC
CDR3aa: CASMEEGRSGETQYF

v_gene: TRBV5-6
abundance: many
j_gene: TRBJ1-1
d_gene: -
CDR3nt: TGTGCCAGCAGCTTTGGCAGCATGAACACTGAAGCTTTCTTT
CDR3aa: CASSFGSMNTEAFF